These T cell receptor beta chains were read from a single sample in a study of blood T cell repertoires in COVID-19. Profiling relied on immunoSEQ multiplex PCR, and the TCRdb table lists in-frame clones only, not all of them. The sample contains 350,000 to 450,000 clones, roughly nine tenths of which appear only once. Sequencing was done on a sample of PBMCs or T cells enriched from blood (not recorded which). These receptors came from a woman in her thirties or forties who had been exposed to COVID-19. Both conserved end residues are trimmed from each CDR3.

v_call | cdr3_aa
TRBV29-1 | SVPGVNGGYT
TRBV2 | ASSAGTGGTEAF
TRBV3-1/TRBV3-2 | ASSQKGGTEAF
TRBV30 | ALQEVSGNTIY
TRBV27 | ASSLFKGGVEAF
TRBV15 | ATSSTGVAKNIQY
TRBV27 | ASRTTGTEAF
TRBV7-6 | ASSSIAGPSGAQY
TRBV27 | ASTDRHGGNYGYT
TRBV4-1 | ASSLDRGISYGYT
TRBV14 | ASSQKPLNTEAF
TRBV2 | ADSGGYTDTQY
TRBV5-6 | ASQRTGTGGNGYT
TRBV2 | ASYVSGNYGYT
TRBV15 | ATSRDRASSSYNEQF
TRBV7-3 | ASSLTGGLNEKLF
TRBV14 | ASSQRHSGANVLT
TRBV10-1 | ASSGLSGGAANEQF
TRBV7-8 | ASRQFSGQGGTGELF
TRBV7-3 | ASSTRQGYGYT
TRBV13 | ASSSEERGNTIY
TRBV9 | ASSVGRGIENGYT
TRBV6-5 | ASSYSYRAYEQY
TRBV2 | ASNLLGQGKSPLH
TRBV18 | ASSQIDNSPLH
TRBV13 | ASSEGADTQY
TRBV2 | ASSDSSGGAGTDTQY
TRBV11-3 | ASSLDGADPSYNEQF
TRBV15 | ATGTGAFYGYT
TRBV4-1 | ASSPTAVREKLF
TRBV11-3 | ASSSTGGIYGYT
TRBV7-2 | ASSEQVSNQPQH
TRBV24-1 | ATRSSGITDTQY
TRBV30 | AWSPGVGVTNYGYT
TRBV6-1 | ASSEAERQASVDSPLH
TRBV19 | ASSKGQLETQY
TRBV19 | ASSQRTAEAF
TRBV10-1 | ASSAGGLADTQY
TRBV6-5 | ASSPDRGSQPQH
TRBV24-1 | ATSEHRNYGYT
TRBV19 | ASNGGEATNEKLF
TRBV5-1 | ASRRIGGDYGYT
TRBV4-3 | ASSSLEGGPNTGELF
TRBV30 | ASSPQRNYGYT
TRBV10-2 | ASRDTGGSGNTIY
TRBV5-6 | ASSSGVGVNTEAF
TRBV19 | ASSISRGATNEKLF
TRBV13 | ASSLTDATNEKLF
TRBV15 | ATSRGGLGYT